The clone carrying this T cell receptor beta chain was observed a handful of times. There were TCR beta CDR3 regions amplified from RNA transcripts. Primed by the HTBI set, a first-round RT-PCR was run on the TCR CDR3. A single record per CDR3 protein comes from TCRdb applying MiXCR to the multiplex PCR reads. The sample records 500,000 to 700,000 distinct CDR3 sequences, over 15% being singletons. The CDR3 covers 16 residues. Trimming took off 3 bases at V and 7 bases at J, with 16 bases between the two ends. The data were taken from a study of T cells in Graves' hyperthyroidism and ophthalmopathy. This chain connects TRBV12-3 or TRBV12-4 to TRBJ1-6; the D gene is possibly TRBD1 (6 bases). The sequenced material came from blood. The clonotype originates from a young woman with Graves' hyperthyroidism. CDR3 loop: CASSLGLSGGNSPLHF. CDR3 nucleotide sequence: TGTGCCAGCAGTTTGGGACTATCGGGGGGCAATTCACCCCTCCACTTT.